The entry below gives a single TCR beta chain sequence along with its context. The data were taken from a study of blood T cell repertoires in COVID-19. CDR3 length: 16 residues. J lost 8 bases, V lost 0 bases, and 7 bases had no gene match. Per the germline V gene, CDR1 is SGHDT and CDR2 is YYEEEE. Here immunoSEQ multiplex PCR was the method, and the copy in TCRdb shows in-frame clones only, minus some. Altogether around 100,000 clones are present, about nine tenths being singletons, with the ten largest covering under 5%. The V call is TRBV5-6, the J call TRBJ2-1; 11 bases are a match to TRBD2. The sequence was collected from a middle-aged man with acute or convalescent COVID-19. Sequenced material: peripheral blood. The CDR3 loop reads CASSLGLAGGADEQFF. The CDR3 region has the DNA TGTGCCAGCAGCTTGGGGCTAGCGGGAGGTGCGGATGAGCAGTTCTTC.